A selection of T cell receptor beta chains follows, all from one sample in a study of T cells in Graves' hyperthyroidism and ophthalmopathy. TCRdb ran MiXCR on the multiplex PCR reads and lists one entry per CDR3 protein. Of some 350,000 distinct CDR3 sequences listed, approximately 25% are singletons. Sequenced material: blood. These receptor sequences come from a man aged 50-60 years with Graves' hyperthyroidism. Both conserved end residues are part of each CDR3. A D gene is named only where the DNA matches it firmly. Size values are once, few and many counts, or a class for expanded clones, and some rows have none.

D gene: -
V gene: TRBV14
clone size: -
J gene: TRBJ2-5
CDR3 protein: CASSSTIQETQYF
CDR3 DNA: TGTGCCAGCAGCTCCACGATACAAGAGACCCAGTACTTC

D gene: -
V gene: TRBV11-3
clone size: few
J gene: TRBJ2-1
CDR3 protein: CASGLGTSDEEFF
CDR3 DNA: TGTGCCAGCGGTTTAGGAACTTCAGATGAGGAGTTCTTC

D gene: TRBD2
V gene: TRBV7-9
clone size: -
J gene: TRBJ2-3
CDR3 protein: CASSFLPLAGGAGTQYF
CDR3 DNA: TGTGCCAGCAGCTTCCTACCCCTAGCGGGAGGAGCGGGTACGCAGTATTTT

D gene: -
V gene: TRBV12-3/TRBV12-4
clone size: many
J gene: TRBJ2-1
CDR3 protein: CASSLDGHEQFF
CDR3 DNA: TGTGCCAGCAGTTTAGATGGACATGAGCAGTTCTTC

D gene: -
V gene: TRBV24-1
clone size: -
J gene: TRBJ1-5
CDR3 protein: CATSDGESPQHF
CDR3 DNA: TGTGCCACCAGTGATGGGGAATCGCCCCAGCATTTT

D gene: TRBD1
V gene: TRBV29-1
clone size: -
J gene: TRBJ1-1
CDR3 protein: CSVRDRGSEAFF
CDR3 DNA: TGCAGCGTCCGGGACAGGGGCTCTGAAGCTTTCTTT

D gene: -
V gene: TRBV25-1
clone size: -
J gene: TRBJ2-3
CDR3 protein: CASSELATFTDTQYF
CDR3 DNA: TGTGCCAGCAGTGAATTGGCCACCTTCACAGATACGCAGTATTTT

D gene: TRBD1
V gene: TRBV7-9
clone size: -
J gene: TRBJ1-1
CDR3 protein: CASSYGTGTEAFF
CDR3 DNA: TGTGCCAGCAGCTATGGGACAGGAACTGAAGCTTTCTTT

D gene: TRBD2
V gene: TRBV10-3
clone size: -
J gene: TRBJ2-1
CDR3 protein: CAIGTSGTYNEQFF
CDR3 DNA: TGTGCCATCGGTACTAGCGGGACCTACAATGAGCAGTTCTTC

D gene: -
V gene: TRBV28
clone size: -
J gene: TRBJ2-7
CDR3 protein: CASTLTRQALYEQYF
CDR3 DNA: TGTGCCAGCACCCTAACCCGACAGGCCCTCTACGAGCAGTACTTC

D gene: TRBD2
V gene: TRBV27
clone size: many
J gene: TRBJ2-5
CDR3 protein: CASRPTSGRSGETQYF
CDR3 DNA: TGTGCCAGCAGGCCGACTAGCGGGAGAAGTGGCGAGACCCAGTACTTC

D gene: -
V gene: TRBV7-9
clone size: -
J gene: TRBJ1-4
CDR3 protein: CASSLIQGRNEKLFF
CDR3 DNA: TGTGCCAGCAGCTTAATACAGGGACGAAATGAAAAACTGTTTTTT

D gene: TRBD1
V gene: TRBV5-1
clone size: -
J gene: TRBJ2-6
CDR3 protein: CASSSWTGGSGANVLTF
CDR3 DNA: TGCGCCAGCAGCTCGTGGACAGGTGGCTCTGGGGCCAACGTCCTGACTTTC

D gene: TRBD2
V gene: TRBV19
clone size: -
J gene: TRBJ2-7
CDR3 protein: CASRVSGRAFYEQYF
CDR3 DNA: TGTGCCAGTAGAGTGAGCGGGAGGGCTTTCTACGAGCAGTACTTC

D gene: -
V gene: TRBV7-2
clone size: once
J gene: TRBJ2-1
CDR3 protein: CASSRDLTSYNEQFF
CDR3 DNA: TGTGCCAGCAGCCGGGACTTGACAAGTTACAATGAGCAGTTCTTC

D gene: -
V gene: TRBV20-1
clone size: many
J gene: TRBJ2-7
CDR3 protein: CSATDRRGYEQYF
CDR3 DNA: TGCAGTGCTACGGACAGGAGGGGATACGAGCAGTACTTC

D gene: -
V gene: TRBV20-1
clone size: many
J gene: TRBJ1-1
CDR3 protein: CSAPAGAMNTEAFF
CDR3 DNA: TGCAGTGCTCCAGCGGGGGCGATGAACACTGAAGCTTTCTTT

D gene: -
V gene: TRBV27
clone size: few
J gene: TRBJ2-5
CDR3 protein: CASSLGENQETQYF
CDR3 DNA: TGTGCCAGCAGTTTAGGAGAGAACCAAGAGACCCAGTACTTC

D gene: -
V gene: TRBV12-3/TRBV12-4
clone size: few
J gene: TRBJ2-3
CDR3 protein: CASSFYPGGTDTQYF
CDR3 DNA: TGTGCCAGCAGTTTTTACCCGGGAGGCACAGATACGCAGTATTTT

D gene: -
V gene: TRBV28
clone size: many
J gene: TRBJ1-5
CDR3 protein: CASSFPGNQPQHF
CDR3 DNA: TGTGCCAGCAGTTTCCCAGGGAATCAGCCCCAGCATTTT

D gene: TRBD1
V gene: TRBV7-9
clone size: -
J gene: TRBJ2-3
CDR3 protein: CASSLDQGGRADTQYF
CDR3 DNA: TGTGCCAGCAGCTTAGATCAAGGGGGCAGAGCAGATACGCAGTATTTT

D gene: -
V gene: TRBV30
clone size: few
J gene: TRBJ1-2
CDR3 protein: CAWRTNANYGYTF
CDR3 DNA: TGTGCCTGGCGGACAAACGCTAACTATGGCTACACCTTC

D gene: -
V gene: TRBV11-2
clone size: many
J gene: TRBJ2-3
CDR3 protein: CASIKSRRDTQYF
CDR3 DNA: TGTGCCAGCATCAAATCGAGACGAGATACGCAGTATTTT

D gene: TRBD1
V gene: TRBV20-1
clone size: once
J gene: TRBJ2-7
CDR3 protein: CSATDRGFSYEQYF
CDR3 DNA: TGCAGTGCAACGGACAGGGGTTTTTCCTACGAGCAGTACTTC

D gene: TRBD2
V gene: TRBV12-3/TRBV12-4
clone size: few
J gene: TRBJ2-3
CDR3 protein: CASSWTSVSTDTQYF
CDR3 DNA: TGTGCCAGCAGCTGGACTAGCGTTAGCACAGATACGCAGTATTTT

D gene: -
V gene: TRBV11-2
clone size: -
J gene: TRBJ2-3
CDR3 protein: CASTNRGNTQYF
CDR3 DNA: TGTGCCAGCACCAACCGGGGGAATACGCAGTATTTT

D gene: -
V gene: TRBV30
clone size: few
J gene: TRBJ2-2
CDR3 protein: CAWSDTGELFF
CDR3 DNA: TGTGCCTGGAGTGATACCGGGGAGCTGTTTTTT

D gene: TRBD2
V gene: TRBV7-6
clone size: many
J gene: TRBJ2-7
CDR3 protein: CASSLDSSGTYEQYF
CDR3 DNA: TGTGCCAGCAGCTTAGACTCTAGCGGTACCTACGAGCAGTACTTC

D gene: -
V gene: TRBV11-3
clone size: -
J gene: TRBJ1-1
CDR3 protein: CASSPTRGNAFF
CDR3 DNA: TGTGCCAGCAGCCCGACACGGGGTAATGCTTTCTTT

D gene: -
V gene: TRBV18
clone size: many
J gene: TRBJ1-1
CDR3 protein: CASSPPSEDKAFF
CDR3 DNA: TGTGCCAGCTCACCACCTTCGGAGGATAAAGCTTTCTTT

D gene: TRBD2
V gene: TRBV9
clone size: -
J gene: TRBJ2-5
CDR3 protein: CASRQGLAGEETQYF
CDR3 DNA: TGTGCCAGCCGCCAAGGCTTAGCGGGAGAAGAGACCCAGTACTTC

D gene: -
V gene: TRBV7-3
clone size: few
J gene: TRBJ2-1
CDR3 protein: CASSLRTNNEQFF
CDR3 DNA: TGTGCCAGCAGCTTGAGGACAAACAATGAGCAGTTCTTC

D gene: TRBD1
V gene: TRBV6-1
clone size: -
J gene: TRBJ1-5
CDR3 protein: CASRGQGHQPQHF
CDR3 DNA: TGTGCCAGCAGGGGACAGGGCCATCAGCCCCAGCATTTT

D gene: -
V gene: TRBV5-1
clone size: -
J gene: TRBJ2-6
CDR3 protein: CASSLNTGANVLTF
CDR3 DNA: TGCGCCAGCAGCTTGAACACTGGGGCCAACGTCCTGACTTTC

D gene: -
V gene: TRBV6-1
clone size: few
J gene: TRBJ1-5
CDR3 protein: CASSGDPPGGNQPQHF
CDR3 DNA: TGTGCCAGCAGTGGAGACCCACCGGGGGGCAATCAGCCCCAGCATTTT

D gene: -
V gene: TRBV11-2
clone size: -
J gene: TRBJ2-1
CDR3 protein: CASSLGGLTEQFF
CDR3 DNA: TGTGCCAGCAGCTTAGGAGGACTTACTGAGCAGTTCTTC

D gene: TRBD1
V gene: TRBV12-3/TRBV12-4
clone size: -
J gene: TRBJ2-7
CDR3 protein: CASSWTGKLYEQYF
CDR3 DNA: TGTGCCAGCAGTTGGACAGGGAAACTCTACGAGCAGTACTTC

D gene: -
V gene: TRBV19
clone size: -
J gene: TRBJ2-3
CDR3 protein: CASRGRISTDTQYF
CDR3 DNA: TGTGCCAGTAGAGGACGGATTAGCACAGATACGCAGTATTTT

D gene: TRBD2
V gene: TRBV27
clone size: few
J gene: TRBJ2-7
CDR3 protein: CASSLSYSRGDEQYF
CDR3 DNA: TGTGCCAGCAGTTTATCCTATAGCCGGGGGGACGAGCAGTACTTC

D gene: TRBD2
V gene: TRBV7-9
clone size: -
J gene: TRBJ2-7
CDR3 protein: CASSPVSGADYEQYF
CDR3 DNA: TGTGCCAGCAGCCCGGTCAGCGGGGCGGACTACGAGCAGTACTTC

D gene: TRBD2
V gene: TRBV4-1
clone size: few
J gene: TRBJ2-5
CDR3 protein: CASSQVETSGSGWETQYF
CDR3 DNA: TGCGCCAGCAGCCAAGTTGAGACTAGCGGGAGTGGATGGGAGACCCAGTACTTC

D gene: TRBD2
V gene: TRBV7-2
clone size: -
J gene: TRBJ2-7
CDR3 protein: CASSQDPTSGYEQYF
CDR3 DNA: TGTGCCAGCAGCCAAGATCCGACTAGCGGATACGAGCAGTACTTC

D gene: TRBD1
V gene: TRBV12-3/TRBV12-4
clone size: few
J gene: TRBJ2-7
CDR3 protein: CASSGGQGAWEQYF
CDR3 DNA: TGTGCCAGCAGCGGGGGACAGGGGGCGTGGGAGCAGTACTTC

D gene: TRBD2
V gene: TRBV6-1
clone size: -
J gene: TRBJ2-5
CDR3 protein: CASSKGLAGETQYF
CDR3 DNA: TGTGCCAGCAGCAAGGGACTAGCGGGTGAGACCCAGTACTTC

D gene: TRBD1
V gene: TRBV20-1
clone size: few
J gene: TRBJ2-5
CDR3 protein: CSARDSWTGTETQYF
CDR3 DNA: TGCAGTGCTAGAGATTCTTGGACAGGGACGGAGACCCAGTACTTC

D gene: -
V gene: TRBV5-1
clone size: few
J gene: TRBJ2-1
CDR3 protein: CASREEGSYNEQFF
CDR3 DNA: TGCGCCAGCAGAGAGGAGGGATCTTACAATGAGCAGTTCTTC

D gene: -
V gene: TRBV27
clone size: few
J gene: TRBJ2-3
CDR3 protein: CASTQVTGTDTQYF
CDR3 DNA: TGTGCCAGCACCCAGGTGACGGGGACAGATACGCAGTATTTT

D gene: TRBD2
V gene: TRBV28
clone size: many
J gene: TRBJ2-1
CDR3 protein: CASSSGSRYNEQFF
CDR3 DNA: TGTGCCAGCTCTAGCGGGAGTCGCTACAATGAGCAGTTCTTC

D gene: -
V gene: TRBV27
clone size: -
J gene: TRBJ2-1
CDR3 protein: CASSSKSYNEQFF
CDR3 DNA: TGTGCCAGCAGTTCTAAAAGCTACAATGAGCAGTTCTTC

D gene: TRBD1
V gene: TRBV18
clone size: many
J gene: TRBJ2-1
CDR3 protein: CASSPPDREIEQFF
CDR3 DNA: TGTGCCAGCTCACCACCGGACAGGGAGATTGAGCAGTTCTTC

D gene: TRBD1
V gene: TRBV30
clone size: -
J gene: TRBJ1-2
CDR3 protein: CAWSKGQTYGYTF
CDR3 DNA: TGTGCCTGGAGTAAGGGACAGACATATGGCTACACCTTC